This TCR beta chain derives from a study of molecular identifiers for immune sequencing clone quantification. Study-level results: One cell's worth of spiked Jurkat TCR RNA was reportedly detectable among about 930,000 naive cells.

Germline assignment: CDR1 DFQATT and CDR2 SNEGSKA (reference sequence). The CDR3 runs 13 residues. Trimming left V 7 bases short and J 12 bases short, with 21 bases between. TCRdb re-derived calls from the PCR reads in MiXCR, one entry per CDR3 protein. The sample includes about 8,300 distinct CDR3 sequences, around a third of them seen just once. Based on a CD8+CD4-CCR7+CD45RA+ profile, naive CD8 T cells were sorted. To note about this clonotype: Its antigen is not identified.

The chain combines TRBV20-1 with TRBJ1-4; a weak D match, TRBD1 (5 bases). Material for sequencing was naive CD8+ T cells from blood, with Jurkat cell RNA spiked in. Subset described: FACS-sorted CD8+CD4-CCR7+CD45RA+ naive T cells. The clonotype was recovered from a human donor in good health. Some libraries in this study had Jurkat cell RNA spiked in. Here the CDR3 reads CSVLQGEASQLFF. The CDR3 DNA sequence: TGCAGTGTGTTGCAGGGTGAGGCGAGTCAACTGTTTTTT.